This TCR beta chain was sequenced for a study of CD8+ T cells in alopecia areata. This sample's treatment: oral pan-JAK inhibitor, 5-10 mg twice daily. It was from alopecia areata patients that lesional scalp punch biopsies and peripheral blood were collected. This clone was recorded a few times. RNA extraction and reverse transcription yielded cDNA as sequencing template. Sequencing used immunoSEQ multiplex PCR; TCRdb keeps in-frame clones, though not all of them. The sample gives around 70,000 clones, approximately 29% of which show up once; about 15% is in the top ten. The germline V gene encodes CDR1 SQVTM and CDR2 ANQGSEA. Trimming cost V 0 bases and J 12 bases; bases outside gene matches: 7. The CDR3 is 13 residues long.

Material: CD8+ T cells sorted from blood, obtained at week 4, from a patient treated with tofacitinib. The chain recombines TRBV29-1 with TRBJ2-1; TRBD1 aligns across 8 bases. This clonotype was obtained from a human donor with alopecia areata. The CDR3 here is CSVEEAEDRGQFF. The CDR3 DNA sequence: TGCAGCGTTGAAGAGGCGGAAGACAGGGGGCAGTTCTTC.